The next 20 T cell receptor beta chains were all read from a single sample in a study of T-cell memory formation after mild COVID-19. Using its own MiXCR run on the 5' RACE reads, TCRdb lists one record per CDR3 protein. Here the sample spans about 350,000 distinct CDR3 sequences, approximately 14% being singletons. The sequenced material came from PBMCs or a T cell subset sorted from them (not recorded which). These receptors all stem from a man aged 18 to 29 who had mild COVID-19 (a few samples of this study predate the infection). Cell type and time point are not known.

This clonotype was seen ten or more times. The rearrangement uses TRBV7-2 and TRBJ2-7; 7 bases map to TRBD1. After removal of 5 bases from V and 2 bases from J, the junction contained 3 bases not matched to a gene. CDR1 is SGHTA, CDR2 FQGNSA, per germline. The CDR3 runs to 13 residues. CDR3: CASSVDRAYEQYF. In DNA, the CDR3 is TGTGCCAGCAGCGTCGACAGGGCCTACGAGCAGTACTTC.

Only a few counts were recorded for this clonotype. The chain links TRBV27 to TRBJ2-7, with 7 nucleotides matching TRBD2. Germline assignment: CDR1 MNHEY and CDR2 SMNVEV (reference sequence). The CDR3 spans 12 residues. J was trimmed by 0 bases and V by 8 bases; bases with no gene match: 1. The CDR3: CASGGVSYEQYF. CDR3 nucleotides: TGTGCCAGCGGGGGGGTCTCCTACGAGCAGTACTTC.

This clonotype was detected only a few times. The chain joins TRBV21-1 to TRBJ1-3. TRBV21-1 is given as a pseudogene. This CDR3 has 16 amino acids. The CDR3 coding sequence is TGTGCCAGCAGCAAGAAGTCGTACAGCTCTGGAAACACCATATATTTT. Encoded protein: CASSKKSYSSGNTIYF.

CDR3 sequence: CASSEVQAQYF. CDR3 sequence (DNA): TGTGCCAGCAGTGAAGTCCAGGCCCAGTACTTC. The V gene is TRBV2, the J gene TRBJ2-5; D remains unclear. The CDR3 totals 11 residues. V was pared by 1 base and J by 9 bases, with 6 bases between. Germline CDR1 and CDR2: SNHLY and FYNNEI. The variable domain in full, with the rest retrieved from reference TRBV2 and TRBJ2-5, is EPEVTQTPSHQVTQMGQEVILRCVPISNHLYFYWYRQILGQKVEFLVSFYNNEISEKSEIFDDQFSVERPDGSNFTLKIRSTKLEDSAMYFCASSEVQAQYFGPGTRLLVL.

The rearrangement uses TRBV12-3 or TRBV12-4 and TRBJ2-4; D could derive from TRBD1 or TRBD2 (5 bases each). Trimming took 5 bases from V and 0 from J, leaving 14 bases between them. The CDR3 is 16 residues long. CDR3 in amino acids: CASSPPGRLAKNIQYF. The CDR3 nucleotides read TGTGCCAGCAGTCCCCCGGGACGGCTAGCCAAAAACATTCAGTACTTC.

The chain uses TRBV4-3 and TRBJ1-2, with D possibly being TRBD1 (5 bases). Germline CDR1 reads LGHNA; CDR2 reads YSLEER. V gave up 2 bases and J gave up 7 bases, with 23 bases separating them. The CDR3 contains 17 residues. The CDR3 DNA follows: TGCGCCAGCAGCCAATACCTGGACACGGGCAGGGAGGGTGGCTACACCTTC. Translated: CASSQYLDTGREGGYTF.

V is TRBV7-2 and J is TRBJ2-1; 13 bases map to TRBD2. Trimming cost V 4 bases and J 0 bases; bases outside gene matches: 15. Germline lookup yields CDR1 SGHTA and CDR2 FQGNSA. This CDR3 region has 21 residues. The CDR3 loop is CASSSGGGRTSGGSSYNEQFF. CDR3 DNA: TGTGCCAGCAGCTCCGGGGGAGGAAGGACTAGCGGGGGAAGCTCCTACAATGAGCAGTTCTTC.

The sample holds a few counts of this clonotype. This chain joins TRBV2 and TRBJ2-7, with D possibly matching TRBD1 (6 bases). The CDR3 sequence is 12 residues long. The V gene's germline CDR1 is SNHLY and CDR2 FYNNEI. The V end was cut by 9 bases, the J end by 2 bases, with 11 bases between. In nucleotides, the CDR3 is TGTGCCAGTGGGGACACCACCTACGAGCAGTACGTC. Residues: CASGDTTYEQYV.

V and J are TRBV9 and TRBJ2-6, with unresolved D. CDR3 size: 16 residues. Germline CDR1 and CDR2: SGDLS and YYNGEE. Between the trimmed V and J ends, which lost 0 bases and 4 bases, there was a span of 11 bases. This CDR3 reads CASSVALGSGANVLTF. CDR3 nucleotide sequence: TGTGCCAGCAGCGTAGCTCTCGGTTCCGGGGCCAACGTCCTGACTTTC.

V is TRBV12-3 or TRBV12-4 and J is TRBJ1-2; 9 bases fit TRBD1. The CDR3 loop spans 17 amino acids. V shed 6 bases and J 7 bases; nucleotides not matched to a gene: 18. CDR3 sequence (DNA): TGTGCCAGCAGCTTTACCGGGACAGGGATCCCCTTGGGTGGCTACACCTTC. This translates into CASSFTGTGIPLGGYTF.

The chain links TRBV4-1 to TRBJ2-2; 13 bases align to TRBD2. The germline gives CDR1 MGHRA, CDR2 YSYEKL. The CDR3 runs to 15 residues. The V gene end was trimmed by 9 bases and the J gene end by 3 bases; junction bases not matched to a gene: 4. Here the CDR3 reads CASGLAGVDTGELFF. The CDR3 nucleotides read TGCGCCAGTGGACTAGCGGGGGTTGACACCGGGGAGCTGTTTTTT.

The rearrangement joins TRBV7-7 to TRBJ2-3; D remains unclear. The germline gives CDR1 SSHAT, CDR2 FNYEAQ (reference sequence). V was pared by 5 bases and J by 4 bases, with 13 bases between. The CDR3 loop spans 14 amino acids. The CDR3 region has the DNA TGTGCCAGCAGCCTCGACATTACTGCAGATACGCAGTATTTT. This codes for CASSLDITADTQYF.

V gene TRBV5-6 combines with J gene TRBJ2-7; 12 bases line up with TRBD2. Germline V gene lookup returns CDR1 SGHDT and CDR2 YYEEEE. V dropped 4 bases and J dropped 3; count of bases not matched to a gene: 5. CDR3 length equals 15 residues. In nucleotides, the CDR3 is TGTGCCAGCAGCATAGGACTAGCGGGGCTCTACGAGCAGTACTTC. This translates into CASSIGLAGLYEQYF.

This clonotype was observed a handful of times. CDR3 in amino acids: CAATDYEQYF. DNA for the CDR3: TGCGCCGCCACCGACTACGAGCAGTACTTC. The V and J genes are TRBV10-1 and TRBJ2-7; D is ambiguous. V lost 11 bases to trimming and J lost 3 bases, with 8 bases between them. The length of the CDR3 is 10 residues. CDR1 WNHNN and CDR2 SYGVQD come from the germline V gene (reference sequence).

This clonotype has just a few counts. The gene calls are TRBV7-9 and TRBJ1-2; 8 positions agree with TRBD1. V dropped 6 bases and J dropped 2; count of bases not matched to a gene: 5. The CDR3 has 14 residues. The germline V gene encodes CDR1 SEHNR and CDR2 FQNEAQ (reference sequence). CDR3 nucleotides: TGTGCCAGCAGTCAAACAGGGGGAAACTATGGCTACACCTTC. The encoded protein is CASSQTGGNYGYTF.

The chain employs TRBV5-1 and TRBJ2-2, with 13 bases matching TRBD2. The V gene end was trimmed by 3 bases and the J gene end by 6 bases; junction bases not matched to a gene: 5. This CDR3 is 16 amino acids long. Germline CDR1 reads SGHRS; CDR2 reads YFSETQ. CDR3 DNA sequence: TGCGCCAGCAGCTCAGGACTAGCGGGGGTTCCCGGGGAGCTGTTTTTT. Amino acid sequence: CASSSGLAGVPGELFF.

The chain couples TRBV20-1 to TRBJ2-1; TRBD1 might be the D (5 bases). This CDR3 is built from 15 residues. Looked up from germline, CDR1 is DFQATT and CDR2 is SNEGSKA (reference sequence). Trimming left V 6 bases short and J 0 bases short, with 15 bases between. CDR3 nucleotide sequence: TGCAGTGCCAGGGCCCGTGGGATCTCCTACAATGAGCAGTTCTTC. Its protein is CSARARGISYNEQFF.

This clonotype was counted once. The chain couples TRBV29-1 to TRBJ2-3; D remains unclear. The CDR3 spans 14 residues. V gave up 3 bases and J gave up 0 bases, with 10 bases separating them. CDR1 and CDR2 (germline): SQVTM, ANQGSEA. CDR3 in amino acids: CSVDRTESTDTQYF. The DNA for the CDR3 is TGCAGCGTTGATCGAACAGAGAGCACAGATACGCAGTATTTT.

The chain recombines TRBV7-2 with TRBJ2-5, with 10 bases identical to TRBD1. Germline assignment: CDR1 SGHTA and CDR2 FQGNSA. Unmatched junction bases numbered 2, after V lost 6 bases and J lost 4 bases. CDR3 size: 13 residues. The CDR3 DNA reads TGTGCCAGCAGGCGACAGGGGGCAGAGACCCAGTACTTC. As protein: CASRRQGAETQYF.

This clonotype was counted many times. The chain is built from TRBV4-1 and TRBJ2-5, with TRBD1 as a possible D gene (6 bases). Trimming took 1 base from V and 5 from J, leaving 14 bases between them. Germline V CDR1 and CDR2: MGHRA, YSYEKL. This CDR3 has 15 amino acids. CDR3 sequence (DNA): TGCGCCAGCAGCCAAGCATTGGTAGGGGGTGAGACCCAGTACTTC. It translates to CASSQALVGGETQYF.